Below, one T cell receptor (beta chain) is given with its context. Profiled with immunoSEQ multiplex PCR; TCRdb holds only in-frame clones, not every one. The repertoire includes approximately 88,000 clones, roughly 75% of them detected once, and 7.5% sits in the top ten. The sample belongs to a study of a mutant IDH1 vaccine in newly diagnosed glioma. Trimming stripped 6 bases from V and 4 bases from J, with 9 bases between. CDR3 length equals 12 residues. Germline loops: CDR1 SGHNT, CDR2 YENEEA. Time point noted: baseline, week 1 (first vaccination visit). Described treatment: pre-vaccination baseline after standard-of-care therapy.

The sequencing here drew on PBMCs, taken from a glioma patient treated with radiotherapy, temozolomide or both. The rearrangement joins TRBV11-3 to TRBJ1-1; the D gene is possibly TRBD1 (6 bases). The sequence was collected from a man aged 35 to 55 with glioma. The CDR3 spells CASSLQGTEAFF. CDR3 sequence (DNA): TGTGCCAGCAGTCTACAGGGCACTGAAGCTTTCTTT.